The 30 T cell receptor beta chains in this list originate from one sample, sequenced in a study of siplizumab effects on memory and regulatory T cells. Here immunoSEQ multiplex PCR was the method, and the copy in TCRdb shows in-frame clones only, minus some. Found here are 100,000 to 120,000 clones, just over 90% of them singletons; the top ten hold around 0.3%. The sample taken for sequencing was CD4+ T cells sorted from blood. The receptors shown here come from a human donor in good health.

This clone has more than one count but fewer than ten. The chain recombines TRBV5-4 with TRBJ1-4, with D perhaps TRBD1 (6 bases). Trimming cost V 0 bases and J 3 bases, with 9 bases left between them. Looked up from germline, CDR1 is SGHNT and CDR2 is YYREEE (reference sequence). The CDR3 has 15 residues. This chain's CDR3 is CASSLEGDPNEKLFF. The CDR3 nucleotides read TGTGCCAGCAGCTTGGAGGGGGATCCTAATGAAAAACTGTTTTTT.

The V gene is TRBV4-1, the J gene TRBJ1-4; D unresolved. CDR1 and CDR2 (germline): MGHRA, YSYEKL. The CDR3 runs to 14 residues. Trimming cost V 1 base and J 8 bases, with 11 bases left between them. DNA for the CDR3: TGCGCCAGCAGCCAAGTTGGACTGAGGGAAAAACTGTTTTTT. It yields the protein CASSQVGLREKLFF.

The rearrangement joins TRBV5-1 to TRBJ2-1, with unresolved D. Germline V gene lookup returns CDR1 SGHRS and CDR2 YFSETQ. There are 11 residues in the CDR3. With 5 bases removed from V and 6 bases from J, the gap between germline ends came to 6 bases. CDR3 sequence: CASRESNEQFF. CDR3 bases: TGCGCCAGCAGAGAGTCCAATGAGCAGTTCTTC.

The DNA of the CDR3 is TGTGCCAGCAGCCTGGGGCAGGGAAATGAAAAACTGTTTTTT. Protein: CASSLGQGNEKLFF. The chain couples TRBV7-8 to TRBJ1-4, with a possible D match to TRBD1 (5 bases). Germline V gene data show CDR1 as SGHVS and CDR2 as FQNEAQ. The CDR3 spans 14 residues. Trimming took off 5 bases at V and 5 bases at J, with 12 bases between the two ends.

The gene calls are TRBV6-1 and TRBJ1-2; 9 bases are shared with TRBD1. Trimming took 4 bases from V and 5 from J; bases not matched to a gene: 11. Germline V gene lookup returns CDR1 MNHNS and CDR2 SASEGT. The CDR3 is 16 residues long. CDR3 loop: CASSALQGARGYGYTF. CDR3 coding DNA: TGTGCCAGCAGTGCCCTACAGGGGGCTCGGGGGTATGGCTACACCTTC.

The chain combines TRBV14 with TRBJ2-7, with D maybe TRBD1 (5 bases). The CDR3 has 13 residues. The germline gives CDR1 SGHDN, CDR2 FVKESK. V dropped 1 base and J dropped 7 bases, with 11 bases sitting between them. CDR3 sequence reads: CASSQARAREQYF. CDR3 nucleotide sequence: TGTGCCAGCAGCCAAGCCAGGGCACGGGAGCAGTACTTC.

The J gene is TRBJ2-7, the V gene TRBV5-4; D is perhaps TRBD1 (6 bases). The CDR3 has 13 amino acids. The V end was cut by 4 bases, the J end by 2 bases, with 10 bases between. From germline, CDR1 is SGHNT and CDR2 YYREEE (reference sequence). The CDR3 DNA follows: TGTGCCAGCAGCCTTGACAGGCCCTACGAGCAGTACTTC. Translated: CASSLDRPYEQYF.

About this clone itself: The sample carries other DNA sequences with the same CDR3. V gene TRBV9 combines with J gene TRBJ2-5; maybe TRBD1 (6 bases). From germline, CDR1 is SGDLS and CDR2 YYNGEE. The CDR3 runs to 13 residues. Trimming removed 0 bases at V and 3 bases at J, with 6 bases between. The CDR3 DNA is TGTGCCAGCAGCGTAGGGACAGAAGAGACCCAGTACTTC. This codes for CASSVGTEETQYF.

The V gene is TRBV11-3, the J gene TRBJ2-7, with TRBD2 matching over 11 bases. Germline CDR1 SGHNT, CDR2 YENEEA. The CDR3 covers 16 residues. The V gene end was trimmed by 5 bases and the J gene end by 3 bases; junction bases not matched to a gene: 9. In nucleotides, the CDR3 is TGTGCCAGCAGCGCCTCACCTCTAGCGGGAGGCTACGAGCAGTACTTC. Protein sequence: CASSASPLAGGYEQYF.

The chain carries TRBV30 and TRBJ2-1; tentative D call: TRBD1 (7 bases). This CDR3 spans 15 amino acids. V was trimmed by 8 bases and J by 0 bases, leaving 17 bases between them. The germline V gene has CDR1 GTSNPN and CDR2 SVGIG (reference sequence). The CDR3 bases are TGTGCCACCAATAGGCGGGACAGCTCCTACAATGAGCAGTTCTTC. As protein: CATNRRDSSYNEQFF. Full variable domain (rest looked up from reference TRBV30 and TRBJ2-1): SQTIHQWPATLVQPVGSPLSLECTVEGTSNPNLYWYRQAAGRGLQLLFYSVGIGQISSEVPQNLSASRPQDRQFILSSKKLLLSDSGFYLCATNRRDSSYNEQFFGPGTRLTVL.

This clone was picked up one time. The chain uses TRBV11-2 and TRBJ2-1; the match to TRBD2 covers 7 bases. Germline assignment: CDR1 SGHAT and CDR2 FQNNGV. The CDR3 sequence is 15 residues long. With 1 base clipped from V and 6 bases from J, the junction kept 6 bases outside the gene matches. The CDR3 nucleotides read TGTGCCAGCAGCTTAGCGGCGGGAGAGGTCAATGAGCAGTTCTTC. The encoded protein is CASSLAAGEVNEQFF.

In this sample, this clone turned up once. The junction differs from germline at one of its ends, possibly a read error. The CDR3 region is CASSRLAGVEQFF. The CDR3 DNA is TGTGCTAGCAGCCGACTAGCGGGAGTTGAGCAGTTCTTC. This chain links TRBV7-7 with TRBJ2-1, with 12 positions matching TRBD2. Germline V gene lookup returns CDR1 SSHAT and CDR2 FNYEAQ (reference sequence). The CDR3 totals 13 residues.

The genes are TRBV6-1 and TRBJ1-6, with 10 bases identical to TRBD1. Germline V gives CDR1 MNHNS, CDR2 SASEGT. The V segment lost 4 bases and the J segment 7 bases; nucleotides outside the gene matches: 4. CDR3 length: 15 residues. The CDR3 here is CASSGPGQGNSPLHF. The CDR3, as DNA: TGTGCCAGCAGTGGCCCGGGACAGGGGAATTCACCCCTCCACTTT.

A single count supports this clone. The chain has TRBV10-3 and TRBJ1-2; D ambiguous. Germline assignment: CDR1 ENHRY and CDR2 SYGVKD. This CDR3 spans 13 amino acids. V was cut by 3 bases and J by 4 bases, with 9 bases left in between. CDR3 amino acids: CAISDDPSYGYTF. The CDR3 coding sequence is TGTGCCATCAGTGACGACCCCTCCTATGGCTACACCTTC.

The rearrangement links TRBV4-1 to TRBJ2-1, with D perhaps assigned TRBD1 or TRBD2 (5 bases each). V lost 0 bases and J 5 bases, leaving 8 bases between the germline ends. From germline, CDR1 is MGHRA and CDR2 YSYEKL. The length of the CDR3 is 14 residues. DNA for the CDR3: TGCGCCAGCAGCCAAGAGGGGACGGACAATGAGCAGTTCTTC. This codes for CASSQEGTDNEQFF.

The V call is TRBV10-3, the J call TRBJ2-4; maybe TRBD2 (7 bases). The ends were cut back, 8 bases at V and 2 bases at J, with 16 bases in the middle. The germline V gene has CDR1 ENHRY and CDR2 SYGVKD. This CDR3 comprises 15 residues. The CDR3 nucleotides are TGTGCCATCGGGAGGGAAAGGGGGACCAAAAACATTCAGTACTTC. Its protein is CAIGRERGTKNIQYF.

In DNA, the CDR3 is TGTGCCAGCAGTTTGCCGGGAGGCACTGAAGCTTTCTTT. This gives the protein CASSLPGGTEAFF. V gene TRBV6-5 combines with J gene TRBJ1-1; D not certain. The CDR3 extends over 13 amino acids. CDR1 is MNHEY, CDR2 SVGAGI, per germline. The V gene lost 4 bases and the J gene lost 4 bases, with 10 bases spanning the gap.

The DNA for the CDR3 is TGTGCCAGCAGCCAGACCGGGACAGGGCCTGAAAAACTGTTTTTT. This codes for CASSQTGTGPEKLFF. The genes are TRBV4-2 and TRBJ1-4; 9 nucleotides align to TRBD1. V lost 3 bases, J lost 7 bases, and 6 bases stayed unmatched. The CDR3 runs 15 residues. Germline CDR1 LGHNA, CDR2 YNFKEQ.

This chain links TRBV10-3 with TRBJ1-1, with D maybe TRBD1 (6 bases). Germline assignment: CDR1 ENHRY and CDR2 SYGVKD. The V end lost 3 bases, the J end lost 4 bases, and 15 bases lay between the germline ends. This CDR3 is 15 amino acids long. CDR3 protein: CAISDLSQGFTEAFF. CDR3 sequence (DNA): TGTGCCATCAGTGATCTCTCACAGGGCTTCACTGAAGCTTTCTTT.

The chain links TRBV10-2 to TRBJ1-5; the D gene is possibly TRBD1 (5 bases). The ends were cut back, 6 bases at V and 5 bases at J, with 8 bases in the middle. Per germline, CDR1 WSHSY and CDR2 SAAADI. The CDR3 consists of 12 residues. In DNA form, the CDR3 reads TGCGCCAGCAGCAGGGTTGATCAGCCCCAGCATTTT. Amino acids: CASSRVDQPQHF.

V and J are TRBV7-2 and TRBJ2-5; unclear D gene. The CDR3 extends over 11 amino acids. Germline V CDR1 and CDR2: SGHTA, FQGNSA. With 4 bases removed from V and 5 bases from J, the gap between germline ends came to 5 bases. The CDR3 nucleotides read TGTGCCAGCAGCTCCGCGGAGACCCAGTACTTC. Translating gives CASSSAETQYF.

The table lists this clone with a count of one. This chain uses TRBV5-1 with TRBJ2-6; weak D call: TRBD1 (6 bases). This CDR3 has 18 residues. Germline loops: CDR1 SGHRS, CDR2 YFSETQ. V lost 0 bases, J lost 1 base, and 14 bases lay in between. CDR3 residues: CASSLGQDVLSGANVLTF. In nucleotides, the CDR3 is TGCGCCAGCAGCTTGGGACAGGATGTACTATCTGGGGCCAACGTCCTGACTTTC.

This CDR3 is CASRGGTDTQYF. DNA for the CDR3: TGTGCCAGCAGGGGGGGGACAGATACGCAGTATTTT. This sequence joins TRBV2 and TRBJ2-3, with 7 bases identical to TRBD2. Germline trimming cut 6 bases from V and 3 bases from J; bases unmatched to any gene: 0. CDR3 length: 12 residues. CDR1 SNHLY and CDR2 FYNNEI come from the germline V gene. Supplemented by reference TRBV2 and TRBJ2-3, the full variable domain reads EPEVTQTPSHQVTQMGQEVILRCVPISNHLYFYWYRQILGQKVEFLVSFYNNEISEKSEIFDDQFSVERPDGSNFTLKIRSTKLEDSAMYFCASRGGTDTQYFGPGTRLTVL.

The V gene is TRBV6-4, the J gene TRBJ1-6; no clear D gene. Per germline, CDR1 MRHNA and CDR2 SNTAGT. Trimming pared 3 bases from V and 9 bases from J, leaving 9 bases between. The CDR3 is made up of 13 amino acids. This chain's CDR3 is CASSESGSSPLHF. In DNA form, the CDR3 reads TGTGCCAGCAGTGAATCCGGGAGTTCACCCCTCCACTTT.

The chain links TRBV5-6 to TRBJ2-3; D unresolved. The CDR3 totals 14 residues. With 0 bases removed from V and 2 bases from J, the gap between germline ends came to 7 bases. CDR1 is SGHDT, CDR2 YYEEEE, per germline. CDR3 sequence (DNA): TGTGCCAGCAGCTTGGGTCAGATCACAGATACGCAGTATTTT. It specifies CASSLGQITDTQYF.

V and J are TRBV18 and TRBJ1-2; 8 bases map to TRBD1. Germline CDR1 is KGHSH and CDR2 is LQKENI. V gave up 4 bases and J gave up 4 bases; unmatched junction bases: 5. The CDR3 length is 14 residues. The CDR3 sequence is CASSQGTGTYGYTF. The CDR3, as DNA: TGTGCCAGCTCACAGGGGACAGGCACCTATGGCTACACCTTC. The full variable domain, with the rest looked up from reference TRBV18 and TRBJ1-2, is NAGVMQNPRHLVRRRGQEARLRCSPMKGHSHVYWYRQLPEEGLKFMVYLQKENIIDESGMPKERFSAEFPKEGPSILRIQQVVRGDSAAYFCASSQGTGTYGYTFGSGTRLTVV.

The sample holds one count of this clone. The chain links TRBV5-4 to TRBJ1-6, with D maybe TRBD1 (6 bases). Germline V gene sequence: CDR1 SGHNT, CDR2 YYREEE (reference sequence). V lost 4 bases and J 9 bases, leaving 14 bases between the germline ends. The CDR3 is made up of 14 amino acids. DNA for the CDR3: TGTGCCAGCAGCGAAATACAGGGTCGTTCACCCCTCCACTTT. Encoded protein: CASSEIQGRSPLHF. Based on the CDR3 plus reference TRBV5-4 and TRBJ1-6, the full variable domain is ETGVTQSPTHLIKTRGQQVTLRCSSQSGHNTVSWYQQALGQGPQFIFQYYREEENGRGNFPPRFSGLQFPNYSSELNVNALELDDSALYLCASSEIQGRSPLHFGNGTRLTVT.

CDR3 sequence (DNA): TGTGCCAGCAGCTTAGCTACTGGAAACACCATATATTTT. Its translation: CASSLATGNTIYF. V and J are TRBV7-9 and TRBJ1-3; D uncertain. Between the trimmed V and J ends, which lost 0 bases and 2 bases, there was a span of 2 bases. Germline V CDR1 and CDR2: SEHNR, FQNEAQ (reference sequence). The CDR3 is 13 amino acids.

This sequence joins TRBV5-5 and TRBJ2-6; D is unresolved. Trimming took 4 bases from V and 0 from J, leaving 11 bases between them. Germline V CDR1 and CDR2: SGHKS, YYEKEE (reference sequence). This CDR3 has 16 residues. CDR3 loop: CASSHDGLSGANVLTF. The CDR3 DNA reads TGTGCCAGCAGCCACGACGGCCTCTCTGGGGCCAACGTCCTGACTTTC.

The chain employs TRBV7-3 and TRBJ2-3, with 15 bases aligning to TRBD2. The CDR3 sequence is 16 residues long. Germline V gene sequence: CDR1 SGHTA, CDR2 FQGTGA. J gave up 3 bases and V 5 bases, and 3 bases lay outside the gene matches. CDR3 nucleotide sequence: TGTGCCAGCAGCCCGGGACTAGCGGGAGGTACAGATACGCAGTATTTT. This codes for CASSPGLAGGTDTQYF.